This T cell receptor (beta chain) derives from a study of human T cells and chemical hapten exposure. V lost 5 bases and J lost 4, with 26 bases in between. From germline, CDR1 is SGDLS and CDR2 YYNGEE. The CDR3 contains 18 residues. A single record per CDR3 protein comes from TCRdb applying MiXCR to the RACE reads. The sample shows around 360,000 distinct CDR3 sequences, 6% to 7% of them seen only once. Stated time point: patch test 2, 6 weeks after DPC sensitization. The treatment was: therapeutic diphenylcyclopropenone sensitization with weekly scalp DPC. V and J are TRBV9 and TRBJ2-3; D is possibly TRBD1 or TRBD2 (5 bases each). Sequences were derived from whole blood, sampled in connection with sensitization to the hapten diphenylcyclopropenone (DPC). The source is a woman between 18 and 29 years old with alopecia areata. Some clones in this sample may be carry-over from other donors' samples. CDR3 loop: CASRHLPPNEGLPDTQYF. DNA for the CDR3: TGTGCCAGCAGGCACCTCCCCCCAAACGAGGGGCTGCCAGATACGCAGTATTTT.